The rows below give T cell receptor beta chains drawn from one sample of a study of molecular identifiers for immune sequencing clone quantification. In TCRdb, the PCR reads were re-called with MiXCR into one record per CDR3 protein. The table has approximately 500,000 distinct CDR3 sequences, around 25% seen once; the top ten hold around 0.8%. The sequencing input was naive CD8+ T cells from blood, with Jurkat cell RNA spiked in. The receptor set was obtained from a human donor in good health. Some libraries in this study had Jurkat cell RNA spiked in. Both conserved end residues are trimmed from each CDR3.

V: TRBV28; J: TRBJ2-3; length: 15; CDR3: ASSAAAGPPGGDTQY
V: TRBV30; J: TRBJ2-3; length: 12; CDR3: AADRGEAGDTQY
V: TRBV19; J: TRBJ2-1; length: 13; CDR3: ASSIGTGVGNEQF
V: TRBV5-6; J: TRBJ2-7; length: 15; CDR3: ASSLFSGQGPSYEQY
V: TRBV7-9; J: TRBJ1-2; length: 13; CDR3: ASSLSIGEVYGYT
V: TRBV7-9; J: TRBJ2-3; length: 13; CDR3: ASSLGLAVADTQY
V: TRBV18; J: TRBJ2-7; length: 12; CDR3: VSATGTDFYEQY
V: TRBV12-3/TRBV12-4; J: TRBJ2-5; length: 14; CDR3: ASSLSFGTRKETQY
V: TRBV9; J: TRBJ2-4; length: 14; CDR3: ASSSGGGVTKNIQY
V: TRBV7-9; J: TRBJ2-3; length: 13; CDR3: ASSLFRGPPDTQY
V: TRBV15; J: TRBJ2-1; length: 13; CDR3: ATYWTSGSKNEQF
V: TRBV6-2/TRBV6-3; J: TRBJ2-7; length: 11; CDR3: AGTRGPPYEQY
V: TRBV20-1; J: TRBJ2-1; length: 14; CDR3: SARDPLADSYNEQF
V: TRBV19; J: TRBJ1-5; length: 12; CDR3: ASSYGTPNQPQH
V: TRBV7-9; J: TRBJ2-1; length: 13; CDR3: ASRAGQAFYNEQF
V: TRBV6-7; J: TRBJ1-4; length: 17; CDR3: ASSYGLAAYHSTNEKLF
V: TRBV6-4; J: TRBJ2-2; length: 16; CDR3: ASSVPRTGTTVTGELF
V: TRBV7-6; J: TRBJ2-5; length: 13; CDR3: ASSFGQGTQETQY
V: TRBV19; J: TRBJ1-1; length: 12; CDR3: ASTDSRPNTEAF
V: TRBV12-3/TRBV12-4; J: TRBJ2-3; length: 13; CDR3: ATLNRGGSTDTQY
V: TRBV7-9; J: TRBJ1-5; length: 11; CDR3: ASSGQYNQPQH
V: TRBV20-1; J: TRBJ1-2; length: 9; CDR3: SASSGYGYT
V: TRBV20-1; J: TRBJ2-2; length: 14; CDR3: SARLQRGVYTGELF
V: TRBV12-3/TRBV12-4; J: TRBJ2-2; length: 13; CDR3: ASTGTGTKTGELF
V: TRBV9; J: TRBJ2-7; length: 12; CDR3: ASSVDGRHYEQY
V: TRBV9; J: TRBJ2-1; length: 13; CDR3: ASSTPQGEHNEQF
V: TRBV4-1; J: TRBJ1-1; length: 11; CDR3: ASSQAFGTEAF
V: TRBV13; J: TRBJ2-7; length: 12; CDR3: ASSLGAGTYEQC
V: TRBV2; J: TRBJ2-7; length: 15; CDR3: ASSEGPPGFDSYEQY
V: TRBV12-3/TRBV12-4; J: TRBJ2-3; length: 10; CDR3: ASSPSGGEIH
V: TRBV29-1; J: TRBJ2-1; length: 14; CDR3: SVEEGLAGPYNEQF
V: TRBV9; J: TRBJ1-2; length: 13; CDR3: ASSYGEQTNYGYT
V: TRBV27; J: TRBJ2-3; length: 14; CDR3: ASSLSAGGLGDTQY
V: TRBV19; J: TRBJ2-1; length: 12; CDR3: ASSPGPSYNEQF
V: TRBV6-2/TRBV6-3; J: TRBJ2-2; length: 14; CDR3: ASIPLRGPNTGELF
V: TRBV6-1; J: TRBJ1-1; length: 15; CDR3: ASSEPPFQGDPLGAF
V: TRBV12-3/TRBV12-4; J: TRBJ2-5; length: 12; CDR3: ASSLEDARETQY
V: TRBV2; J: TRBJ1-1; length: 10; CDR3: ASSEGRIEAF
V: TRBV6-1; J: TRBJ2-7; length: 12; CDR3: ASSVPGTGYEQY
V: TRBV7-9; J: TRBJ2-2; length: 13; CDR3: ATSPQERTTGELF
V: TRBV6-2/TRBV6-3; J: TRBJ2-7; length: 11; CDR3: ASSYSWGPEQY
V: TRBV7-6; J: TRBJ2-7; length: 13; CDR3: ASSSGGCGSYEQY